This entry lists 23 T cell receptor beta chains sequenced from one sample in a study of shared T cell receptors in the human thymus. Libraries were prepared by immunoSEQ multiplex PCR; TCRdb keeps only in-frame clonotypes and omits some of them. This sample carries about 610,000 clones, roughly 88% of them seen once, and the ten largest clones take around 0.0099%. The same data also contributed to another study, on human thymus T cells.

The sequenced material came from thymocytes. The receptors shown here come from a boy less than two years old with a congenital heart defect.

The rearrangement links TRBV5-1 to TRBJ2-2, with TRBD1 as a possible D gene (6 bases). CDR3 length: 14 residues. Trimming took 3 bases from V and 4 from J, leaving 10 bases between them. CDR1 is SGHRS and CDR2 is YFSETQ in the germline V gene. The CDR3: CASSSDSATGELFF. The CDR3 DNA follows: TGCGCCAGCAGCTCGGACAGTGCCACCGGGGAGCTGTTTTTT.

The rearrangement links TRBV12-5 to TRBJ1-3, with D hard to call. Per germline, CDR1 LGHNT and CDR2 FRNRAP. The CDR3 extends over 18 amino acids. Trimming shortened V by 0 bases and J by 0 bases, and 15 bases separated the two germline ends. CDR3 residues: CASGLVRDREISGNTIYF. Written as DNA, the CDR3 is TGTGCTAGTGGTTTGGTACGAGATCGAGAGATCTCTGGAAACACCATATATTTT.

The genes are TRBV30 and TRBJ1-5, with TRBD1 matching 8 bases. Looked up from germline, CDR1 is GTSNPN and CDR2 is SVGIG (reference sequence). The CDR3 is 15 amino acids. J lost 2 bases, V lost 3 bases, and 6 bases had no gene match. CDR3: CAWSPWDRRNQPQHF. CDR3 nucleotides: TGTGCCTGGAGCCCCTGGGACAGGCGCAATCAGCCCCAGCATTTT.

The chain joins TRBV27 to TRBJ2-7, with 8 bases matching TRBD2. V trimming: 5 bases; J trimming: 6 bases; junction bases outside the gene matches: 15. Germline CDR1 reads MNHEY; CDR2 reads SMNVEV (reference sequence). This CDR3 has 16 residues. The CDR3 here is CASSPTPSGPTLEQYF. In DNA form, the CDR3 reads TGTGCCAGCAGTCCAACTCCTAGCGGGCCCACCCTCGAGCAGTACTTC.

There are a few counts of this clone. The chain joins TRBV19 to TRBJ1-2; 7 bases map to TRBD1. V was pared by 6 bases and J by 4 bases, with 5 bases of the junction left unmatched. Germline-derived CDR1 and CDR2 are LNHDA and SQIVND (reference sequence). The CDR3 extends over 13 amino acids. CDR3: CASSDREFYGYTF. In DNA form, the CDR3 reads TGTGCCAGTAGCGACAGGGAGTTCTATGGCTACACCTTC.

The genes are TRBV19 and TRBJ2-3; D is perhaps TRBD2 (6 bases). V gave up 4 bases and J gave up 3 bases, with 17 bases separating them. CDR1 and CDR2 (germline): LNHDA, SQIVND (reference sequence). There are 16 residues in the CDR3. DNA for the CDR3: TGTGCCAGTAGTACAAAACTAGCCCCCTCTACAGATACGCAGTATTTT. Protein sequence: CASSTKLAPSTDTQYF.

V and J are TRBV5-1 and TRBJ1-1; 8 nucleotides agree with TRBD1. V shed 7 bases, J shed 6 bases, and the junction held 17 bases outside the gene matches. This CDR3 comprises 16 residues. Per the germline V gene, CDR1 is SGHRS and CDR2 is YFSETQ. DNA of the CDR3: TGCGCCAGCGGGACCGGACAGGGAGGGGGGAGGCCTGAAGCTTTCTTT. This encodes CASGTGQGGGRPEAFF. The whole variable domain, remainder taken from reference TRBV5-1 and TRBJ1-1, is KAGVTQTPRYLIKTRGQQVTLSCSPISGHRSVSWYQQTPGQGLQFLFEYFSETQRNKGNFPGRFSGRQFSNSRSEMNVSTLELGDSALYLCASGTGQGGGRPEAFFGQGTRLTVV.

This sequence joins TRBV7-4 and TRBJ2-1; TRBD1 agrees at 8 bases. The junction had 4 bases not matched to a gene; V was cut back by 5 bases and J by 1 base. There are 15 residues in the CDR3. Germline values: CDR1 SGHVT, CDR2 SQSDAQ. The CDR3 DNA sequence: TGTGCCAGCAGCCTTCGACAGGGGTCCTACAATGAGCAGTTCTTC. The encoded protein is CASSLRQGSYNEQFF. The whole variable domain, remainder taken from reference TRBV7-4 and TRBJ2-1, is GAGVSQSPRYKVAKRGRDVALRCDSISGHVTLYWYRQTLGQGSEVLTYSQSDAQRDKSGRPSGRFSAERPERSVSTLKIQRTEQGDSAVYLCASSLRQGSYNEQFFGPGTRLTVL.

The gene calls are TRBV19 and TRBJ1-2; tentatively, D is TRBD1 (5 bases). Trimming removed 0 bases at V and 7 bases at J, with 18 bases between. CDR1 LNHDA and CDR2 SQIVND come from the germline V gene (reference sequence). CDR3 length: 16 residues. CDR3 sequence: CASSIDRSPGLSGYTF. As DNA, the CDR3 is TGTGCCAGTAGTATAGATCGATCCCCAGGGTTAAGTGGCTACACCTTC.

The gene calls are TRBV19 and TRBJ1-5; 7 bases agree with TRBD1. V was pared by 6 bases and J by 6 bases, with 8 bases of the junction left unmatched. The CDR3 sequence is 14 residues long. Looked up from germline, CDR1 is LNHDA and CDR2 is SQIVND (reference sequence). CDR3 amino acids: CASSPRGQVQPQHF. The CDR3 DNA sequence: TGTGCCAGTAGCCCTAGGGGGCAAGTTCAGCCCCAGCATTTT. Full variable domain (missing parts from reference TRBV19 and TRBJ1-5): DGGITQSPKYLFRKEGQNVTLSCEQNLNHDAMYWYRQDPGQGLRLIYYSQIVNDFQKGDIAEGYSVSREKKESFPLTVTSAQKNPTAFYLCASSPRGQVQPQHFGDGTRLSIL.

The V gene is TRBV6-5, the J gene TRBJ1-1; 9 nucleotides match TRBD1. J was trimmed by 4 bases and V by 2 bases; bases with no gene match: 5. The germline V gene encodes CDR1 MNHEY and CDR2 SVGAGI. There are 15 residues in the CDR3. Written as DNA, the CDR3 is TGTGCCAGCAGTTACCTGGGACAGGGTGGCACTGAAGCTTTCTTT. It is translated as CASSYLGQGGTEAFF.

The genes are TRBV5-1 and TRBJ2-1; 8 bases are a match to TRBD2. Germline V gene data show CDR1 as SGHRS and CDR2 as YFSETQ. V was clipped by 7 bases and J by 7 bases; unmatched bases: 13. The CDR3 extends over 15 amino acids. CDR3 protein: CASPLIAGTKNEQFF. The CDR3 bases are TGCGCCAGCCCGTTGATAGCGGGAACTAAGAATGAGCAGTTCTTC.

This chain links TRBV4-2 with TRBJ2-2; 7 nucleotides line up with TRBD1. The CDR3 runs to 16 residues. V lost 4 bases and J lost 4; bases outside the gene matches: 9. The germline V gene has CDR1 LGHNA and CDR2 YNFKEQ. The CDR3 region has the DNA TGTGCCAGCAGCCCCCCCGGCAGGGGGAGCACCGGGGAGCTGTTTTTT. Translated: CASSPPGRGSTGELFF.

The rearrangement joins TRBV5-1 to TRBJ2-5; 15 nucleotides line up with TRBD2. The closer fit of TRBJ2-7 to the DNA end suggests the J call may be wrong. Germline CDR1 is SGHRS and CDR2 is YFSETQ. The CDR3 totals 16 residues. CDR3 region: CASSGTSGRPEYEQYF. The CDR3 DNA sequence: TGCGCCAGCAGCGGGACTAGCGGGAGGCCCGAATACGAGCAGTACTTC.

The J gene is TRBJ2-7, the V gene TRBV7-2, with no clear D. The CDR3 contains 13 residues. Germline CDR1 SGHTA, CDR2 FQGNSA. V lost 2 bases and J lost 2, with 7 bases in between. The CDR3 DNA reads TGTGCCAGCAGCTTACCAGGTCCCTACGAGCAGTACTTC. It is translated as CASSLPGPYEQYF.

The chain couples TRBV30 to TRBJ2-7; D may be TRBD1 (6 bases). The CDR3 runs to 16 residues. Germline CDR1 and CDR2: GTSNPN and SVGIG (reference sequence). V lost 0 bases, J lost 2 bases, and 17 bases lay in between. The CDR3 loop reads CAWSVCETGATYEQYF. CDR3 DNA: TGTGCCTGGAGTGTTTGTGAGACAGGAGCAACCTACGAGCAGTACTTC.

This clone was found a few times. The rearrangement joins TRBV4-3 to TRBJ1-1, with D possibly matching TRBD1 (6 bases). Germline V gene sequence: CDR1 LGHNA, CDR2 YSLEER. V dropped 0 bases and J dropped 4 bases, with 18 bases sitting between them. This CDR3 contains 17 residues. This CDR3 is CASSQERGQRDGTEAFF. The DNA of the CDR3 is TGCGCCAGCAGCCAAGAGCGCGGACAGAGGGACGGCACTGAAGCTTTCTTT.

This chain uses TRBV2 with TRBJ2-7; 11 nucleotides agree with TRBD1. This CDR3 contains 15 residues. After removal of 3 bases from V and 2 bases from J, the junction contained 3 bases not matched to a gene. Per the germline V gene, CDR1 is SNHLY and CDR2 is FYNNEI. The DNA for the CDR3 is TGTGCCAGCAGTGATGGGGGACAGGGGGCCTACGAGCAGTACTTC. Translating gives CASSDGGQGAYEQYF.

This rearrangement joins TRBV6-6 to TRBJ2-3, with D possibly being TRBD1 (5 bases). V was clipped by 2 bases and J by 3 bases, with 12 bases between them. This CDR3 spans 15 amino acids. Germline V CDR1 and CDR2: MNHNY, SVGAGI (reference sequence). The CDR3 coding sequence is TGTGCCAGCAGTTACGGGGCAAAGACAACAGATACGCAGTATTTT. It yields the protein CASSYGAKTTDTQYF.

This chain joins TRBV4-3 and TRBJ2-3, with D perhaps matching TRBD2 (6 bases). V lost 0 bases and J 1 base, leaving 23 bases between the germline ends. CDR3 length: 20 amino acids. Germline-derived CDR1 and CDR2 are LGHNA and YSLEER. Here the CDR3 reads CASSQDNSSGPAIRTDTQYF. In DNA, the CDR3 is TGCGCCAGCAGCCAAGATAATTCAAGCGGGCCGGCCATCCGCACAGATACGCAGTATTTT.

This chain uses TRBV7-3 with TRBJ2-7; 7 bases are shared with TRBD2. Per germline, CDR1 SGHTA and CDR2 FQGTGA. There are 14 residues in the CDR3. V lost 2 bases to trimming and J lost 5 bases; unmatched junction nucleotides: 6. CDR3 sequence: CASSLWGGGDEQYF. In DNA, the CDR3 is TGTGCCAGCAGCTTATGGGGGGGAGGGGACGAGCAGTACTTC.

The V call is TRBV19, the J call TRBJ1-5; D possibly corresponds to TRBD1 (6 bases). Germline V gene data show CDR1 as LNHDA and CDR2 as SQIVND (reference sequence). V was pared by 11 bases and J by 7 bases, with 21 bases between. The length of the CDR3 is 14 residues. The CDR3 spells CAASRQGFGQPQHF. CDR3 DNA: TGTGCCGCCTCCCGGCAGGGGTTCGGGCAGCCCCAGCATTTT.

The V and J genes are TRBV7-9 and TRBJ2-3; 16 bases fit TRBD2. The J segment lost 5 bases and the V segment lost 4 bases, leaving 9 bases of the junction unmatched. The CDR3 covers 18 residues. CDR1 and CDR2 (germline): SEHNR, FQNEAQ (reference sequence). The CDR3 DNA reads TGTGCCAGCAGCTCCGGGACTAGCGGGAGGGCCGTTAGAGATACGCAGTATTTT. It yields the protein CASSSGTSGRAVRDTQYF.